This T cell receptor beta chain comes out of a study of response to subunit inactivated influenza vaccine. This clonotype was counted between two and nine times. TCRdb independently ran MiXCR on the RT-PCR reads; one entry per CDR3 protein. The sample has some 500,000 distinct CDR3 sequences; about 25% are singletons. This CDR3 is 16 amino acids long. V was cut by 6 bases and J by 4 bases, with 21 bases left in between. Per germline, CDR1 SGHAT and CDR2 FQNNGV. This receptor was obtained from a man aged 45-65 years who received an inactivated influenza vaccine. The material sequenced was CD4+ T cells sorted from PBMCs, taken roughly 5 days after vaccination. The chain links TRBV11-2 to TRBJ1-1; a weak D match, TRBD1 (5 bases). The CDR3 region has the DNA TGTGCCAGCAGTCGCTCCCAGGGCCCACTAAGCACTGAAGCTTTCTTT. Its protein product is CASSRSQGPLSTEAFF.